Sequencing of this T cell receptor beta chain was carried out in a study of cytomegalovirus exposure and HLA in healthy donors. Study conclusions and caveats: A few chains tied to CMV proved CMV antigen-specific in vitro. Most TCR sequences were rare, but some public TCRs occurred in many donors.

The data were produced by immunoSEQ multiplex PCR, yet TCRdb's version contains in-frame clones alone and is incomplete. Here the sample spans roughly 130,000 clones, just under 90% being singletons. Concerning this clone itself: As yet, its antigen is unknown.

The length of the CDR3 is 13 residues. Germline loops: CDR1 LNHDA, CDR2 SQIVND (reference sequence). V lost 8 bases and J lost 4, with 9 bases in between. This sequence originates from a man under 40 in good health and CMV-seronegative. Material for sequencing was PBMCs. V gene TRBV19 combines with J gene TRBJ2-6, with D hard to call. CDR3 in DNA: TGTGCCAGTCGGTCCTCGGGGGCCAACGTCCTGACTTTC. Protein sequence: CASRSSGANVLTF.